This TCR beta chain was identified in a study of shared clonotypes between healthy human individuals. Findings and caveats of the study: Naive subsets, compared against memory subsets, generally had larger estimated richness values.

As handled by the study authors: ImmunoSEQ output lacked quality scores and full-length reads, limiting matched filtering. Sequenced by immunoSEQ multiplex PCR; TCRdb stores in-frame clones only, minus some. V and J calls and clone size are copied from that table; D and trimming were computed from the DNA. Of around 700,000 clones listed, about two thirds were seen once; the top ten hold 1.8%. V was shortened by 5 bases and J by 4 bases, with 13 bases between the two germline ends. Germline assignment: CDR1 SGHRS and CDR2 YFSETQ. The CDR3 runs to 15 residues. With regard to this clone: Its antigen is still unknown.

Sequencing used memory CD4+ T cells sorted from blood. Sample subset: CD45RA-negative fraction. The chain links TRBV5-1 to TRBJ2-6; D may be TRBD1 (6 bases). The source is a woman aged 30 to 39 in good health. The CDR3 is CASRSTGTGANVLTF. DNA for the CDR3: TGCGCCAGCAGATCCACAGGGACCGGGGCCAACGTCCTGACTTTC.